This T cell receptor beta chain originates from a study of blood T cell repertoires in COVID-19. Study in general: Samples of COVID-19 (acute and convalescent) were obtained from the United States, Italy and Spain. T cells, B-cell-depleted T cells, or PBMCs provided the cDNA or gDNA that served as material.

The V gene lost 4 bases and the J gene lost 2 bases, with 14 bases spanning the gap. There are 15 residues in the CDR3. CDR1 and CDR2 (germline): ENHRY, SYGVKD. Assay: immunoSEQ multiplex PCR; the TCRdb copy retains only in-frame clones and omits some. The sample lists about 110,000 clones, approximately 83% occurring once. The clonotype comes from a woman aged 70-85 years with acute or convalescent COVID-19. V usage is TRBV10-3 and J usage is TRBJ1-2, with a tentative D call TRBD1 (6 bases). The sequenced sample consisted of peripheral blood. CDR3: CAISVSGQLNYGYTF. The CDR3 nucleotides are TGTGCCATCAGTGTCTCCGGACAGTTGAACTATGGCTACACCTTC.